This passage covers 10 T cell receptor beta chains from one sample sequenced in a study of T cell repertoires in cytomegalovirus infection. TCRdb used MiXCR to reprocess the reads, holding one entry per CDR3 protein. The sample shows more than 250,000 distinct CDR3 sequences, around 13% of them seen only once. The sample was PBMCs. The source is a human donor in good health (CMV status not recorded). Some clones in this sample may be carry-over from other donors' samples.

The table lists this clonotype with many counts. The gene calls are TRBV7-2 and TRBJ2-5; D is ambiguous. The germline V gene encodes CDR1 SGHTA and CDR2 FQGNSA. The CDR3 is 14 residues long. Deletions cut 1 base from V and 7 bases from J, with 13 bases between. CDR3 bases: TGTGCCAGCAGCTTAGATGGACCCTCCCGGACCCAGTACTTC. Translated, it gives CASSLDGPSRTQYF.

The J gene is TRBJ1-2, the V gene TRBV19; no firm D call. Germline-derived CDR1 and CDR2 are LNHDA and SQIVND (reference sequence). Trimming took 4 bases from V and 7 from J, leaving 7 bases between them. The CDR3 consists of 11 residues. The CDR3, as DNA: TGTGCCAGTAGTACGTGGAGTGGCTACACCTTC. It specifies CASSTWSGYTF.

This clonotype was detected a few times. This chain joins TRBV5-1 and TRBJ2-2; D gene unclear. Germline CDR1 is SGHRS and CDR2 is YFSETQ. This CDR3 spans 15 amino acids. V lost 2 bases, J lost 0 bases, and 8 bases lay in between. In nucleotides, the CDR3 is TGCGCCAGCAGCTTAGCCAGCCCGAACACCGGGGAGCTGTTTTTT. As protein: CASSLASPNTGELFF.

The chain is built from TRBV29-1 and TRBJ2-3; the D is unclear. The germline CDR1 and CDR2 sequences are SQVTM and ANQGSEA. This CDR3 comprises 10 residues. Trimming pared 7 bases from V and 3 bases from J, leaving 5 bases between. The CDR3 protein is CSGQTDTQYF. DNA of the CDR3: TGCAGCGGACAAACAGATACGCAGTATTTT.

V usage is TRBV5-8 and J usage is TRBJ1-5; D ambiguous. This CDR3 has 16 amino acids. Deletions cut 0 bases from V and 4 bases from J, with 14 bases between. Germline V lookup: CDR1 SGHTS, CDR2 YDEGEE. The DNA of the CDR3 is TGTGCCAGCAGCTTGGATCGCCCTAACGGTAATCAGCCCCAGCATTTT. This encodes CASSLDRPNGNQPQHF. The complete variable domain, with remaining parts taken from reference TRBV5-8 and TRBJ1-5, reads EAGVTQSPTHLIKTRGQQATLRCSPISGHTSVYWYQQALGLGLQFLLWYDEGEERNRGNFPPRFSGRQFPNYSSELNVNALELEDSALYLCASSLDRPNGNQPQHFGDGTRLSIL.

Details on this clonotype: The junction and the germline gene differ at one end; a read error may be behind it. The gene calls are TRBV15 and TRBJ2-3, with unresolved D. This CDR3 spans 13 amino acids. From germline, CDR1 is LNHNV and CDR2 YYDKDF (reference sequence). CDR3 sequence: CAARTRSTDTQYF. The CDR3, as DNA: TGTGCCGCCAGGACGCGAAGCACAGATACGCAGTATTTT.

This clonotype was counted many times. One junction end disagrees with the germline gene, perhaps due to a read error. J is TRBJ1-2 and V is TRBV4-3; no clear D gene. The germline gives CDR1 LGHNA, CDR2 YSLEER. This CDR3 is 15 amino acids long. Written as DNA, the CDR3 is TGCGCCAGCAGCCAAGATTTGGGCACCAACTTTGGCTACACCTTC. This codes for CASSQDLGTNFGYTF.

The rearrangement joins TRBV7-2 to TRBJ1-2; no clear D. The CDR3 loop spans 14 amino acids. Germline CDR1 and CDR2: SGHTA and FQGNSA. Trimming removed 0 bases from V and 3 bases from J, with 8 bases in between. CDR3 nucleotides: TGTGCCAGCAGCTTAGCAAAGGGAGACTATGGCTACACCTTC. Protein product: CASSLAKGDYGYTF.

Many counts were recorded for this clonotype. The CDR3 region has the DNA TGTGCCAGCAGCTTCGGACAGGCACCGCTTGAAGCTTTCTTT. It translates to CASSFGQAPLEAFF. V and J are TRBV7-2 and TRBJ1-1; 7 bases agree with TRBD1. Trimming removed 3 bases from V and 7 bases from J; junction bases left unmatched: 8. Germline-derived CDR1 and CDR2 are SGHTA and FQGNSA. This CDR3 comprises 14 residues.

This clonotype was observed at least ten times. This chain links TRBV7-8 with TRBJ2-2; no definite D call. The length of the CDR3 is 13 residues. V shed 2 bases and J shed 4 bases, with 5 bases lying between them. The germline V gene encodes CDR1 SGHVS and CDR2 FQNEAQ. The CDR3, as DNA: TGTGCCAGCAGCTTACGGGTCACCGGGGAGCTGTTTTTT. Protein sequence: CASSLRVTGELFF.